This T cell receptor beta chain is from a study of blood T cell repertoires in COVID-19. As for the study in general: Collection of acute and convalescent COVID-19 samples took place in the United States, Italy and Spain. The cDNA or gDNA used as material had been derived from T cells, B-cell-depleted T cells, or PBMCs.

As handled by the study authors: Amplifying reference gene primers gave estimates of nucleated cell counts. Data came from immunoSEQ multiplex PCR; TCRdb stores just in-frame clones and leaves some out. For V, J and clone size, that table is used; D and trimming come from the DNA. The sample consists of about 220,000 clones, about 80% of them appearing once. This clone turned up a few times. V lost 11 bases and J lost 7, with 17 bases in between. The CDR3 totals 12 residues. Germline V gives CDR1 SNHLY, CDR2 FYNNEI. Sequences were obtained from peripheral blood. This receptor was identified in a woman aged 60-70 years with acute or convalescent COVID-19. The chain couples TRBV2 to TRBJ1-1; no firm D call. The CDR3, as DNA: TGTGCCTCAAGGGAGGCACTCTATGAAGCTTTCTTT. Residues: CASREALYEAFF.